This T cell receptor beta chain was obtained from a study of yellow fever vaccine responses in identical twins. There are a few counts of this clonotype. The target antigen is unknown. The study, taken as a whole, reports: On the reported evidence, twins' vaccine T cell responses seemed partly convergent and partly personalized.

Each CDR3 protein gets one entry after TCRdb re-called the RT-PCR reads with MiXCR. The data hold around 1,300 distinct CDR3 sequences, with 90% observed a single time. Trimming cost V 10 bases and J 9 bases, with 25 bases left between them. CDR3 length equals 16 residues. This chain joins TRBV12-3 or TRBV12-4 and TRBJ1-6; D not certain. The material was T cells from blood (PBMCs), unsorted or a sorted subset (not recorded which), obtained before or after yellow fever vaccination (not recorded which). The source of this sequence is a woman aged 18 to 35 who received the yellow fever vaccine. The chain's CDR3 is CAIRPGPPGSSSPLHF. The DNA of the CDR3 is TGTGCCATCCGCCCAGGACCTCCAGGTAGCAGTTCACCCCTCCACTTT.